The T cell receptor beta chain under discussion was sequenced for a study of OX40 agonist ivuxolimab in advanced cancers. Study-level information: Allowance was made for prior anti-PD-1, anti-PD-L1 or anti-CTLA-4 therapy, and about 37% had some.

Generated by immunoSEQ multiplex PCR, the TCRdb table keeps only in-frame clones and is missing some. The data contain roughly 97,000 clones, roughly 90% of them singletons. CDR3 size: 14 residues. Germline values: CDR1 MRHNA, CDR2 SNTAGT. V shed 6 bases and J 7 bases; nucleotides not matched to a gene: 4. The V and J genes are TRBV6-4 and TRBJ1-6; 9 nucleotides align to TRBD1. This clonotype was sampled from an adult with an advanced solid tumor such as melanoma, head and neck, liver or kidney cancer. Here the sequenced sample was CD4+ or CD8+ T cells sorted from blood, taken in a trial of the OX40 agonist ivuxolimab. CDR3 DNA sequence: TGTGCCAGCAGCCTACAGGGGGCGAATTCACCCCTCCACTTT. It translates to CASSLQGANSPLHF.